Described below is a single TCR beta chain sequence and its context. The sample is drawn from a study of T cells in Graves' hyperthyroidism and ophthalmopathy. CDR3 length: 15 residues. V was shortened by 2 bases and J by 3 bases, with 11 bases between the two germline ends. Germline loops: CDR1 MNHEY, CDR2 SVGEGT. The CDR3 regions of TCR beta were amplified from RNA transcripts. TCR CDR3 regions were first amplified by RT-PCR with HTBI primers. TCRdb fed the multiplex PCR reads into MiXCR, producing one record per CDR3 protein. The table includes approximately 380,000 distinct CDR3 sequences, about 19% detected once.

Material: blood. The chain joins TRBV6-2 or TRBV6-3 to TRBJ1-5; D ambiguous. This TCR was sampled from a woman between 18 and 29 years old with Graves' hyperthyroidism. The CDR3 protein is CASSYGWADNQPQHF. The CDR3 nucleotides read TGTGCCAGCAGTTACGGGTGGGCAGACAATCAGCCCCAGCATTTT.